These 27 T cell receptor beta chains originate from one sample sequenced in a study of blood T cell repertoires in COVID-19. TCRdb's copy holds only in-frame clones and misses some; the assay was immunoSEQ multiplex PCR. This table has hundreds of thousands of clones, about 87% appearing once. The sample consisted of peripheral blood. Source of these receptors: a woman between 45 and 65 years old with COVID-19, enrolled during active disease.

The chain uses TRBV7-9 and TRBJ1-2; no clear D. The ends were cut back, 5 bases at V and 4 bases at J, with 11 bases in the middle. The CDR3 spans 13 residues. CDR1 is SEHNR and CDR2 is FQNEAQ in the germline V gene (reference sequence). CDR3 region: CASSTYGGYGYTF. The CDR3, as DNA: TGTGCCAGCAGCACGTACGGAGGCTATGGCTACACCTTC.

The chain has TRBV29-1 and TRBJ2-7; a weak D match, TRBD2 (6 bases). The V and J ends lost 4 bases and 0 bases respectively, with 22 bases between them. The CDR3 loop spans 17 amino acids. Germline lookup yields CDR1 SQVTM and CDR2 ANQGSEA. The CDR3 bases are TGCAGCGTTGTGTCCAGCTCCTTTTTCGGGAGCTCCTACGAGCAGTACTTC. Protein: CSVVSSSFFGSSYEQYF.

The chain couples TRBV27 to TRBJ2-4; TRBD1 is a possible D gene (5 bases). The CDR3 has 15 amino acids. V lost 0 bases and J lost 2, with 8 bases in between. Germline V gives CDR1 MNHEY, CDR2 SMNVEV (reference sequence). This CDR3 reads CASSLSSGTKNIQYF. Here the CDR3 DNA reads TGTGCCAGCAGTTTATCGTCAGGGACCAAAAACATTCAGTACTTC.

The chain employs TRBV4-3 and TRBJ2-3; 10 nucleotides align to TRBD2. CDR3 length: 19 amino acids. Germline V gene data show CDR1 as LGHNA and CDR2 as YSLEER. Trimming removed 1 base from V and 1 base from J; junction bases left unmatched: 11. The CDR3 region is CASSQVTAGGSFGTDTQYF. For the CDR3, the DNA is TGCGCCAGCAGCCAAGTGACAGCGGGAGGGTCTTTTGGCACAGATACGCAGTATTTT.

The chain's CDR3 is CASSPGVPDTEAFF. CDR3 nucleotide sequence: TGTGCCAGCAGCCCAGGGGTTCCGGACACTGAAGCTTTCTTT. This chain uses TRBV7-9 with TRBJ1-1, with D possibly being TRBD1 (6 bases). This CDR3 contains 14 residues. The V gene's germline CDR1 is SEHNR and CDR2 FQNEAQ (reference sequence). Trimming took off 5 bases at V and 3 bases at J, with 13 bases between the two ends.

The rearrangement links TRBV30 to TRBJ2-3, with no clear D. CDR1 GTSNPN and CDR2 SVGIG come from the germline V gene (reference sequence). Deletions cut 0 bases from V and 5 bases from J, with 21 bases between. The CDR3 is 17 amino acids. The CDR3, as DNA: TGTGCCTGGAGTGTTCTTTCCCCAGGATCCAAGGAAGATACGCAGTATTTT. The encoded protein is CAWSVLSPGSKEDTQYF.

The chain links TRBV7-9 to TRBJ2-1; TRBD2 is a possible D gene (5 bases). V dropped 4 bases and J dropped 0 bases, with 10 bases sitting between them. Germline CDR1 SEHNR, CDR2 FQNEAQ (reference sequence). The CDR3 sequence is 15 residues long. CDR3 protein: CASSSTRNSYNEQFF. The CDR3 DNA sequence: TGTGCCAGCAGCTCCACTAGGAACTCCTACAATGAGCAGTTCTTC.

The rearrangement joins TRBV18 to TRBJ2-7; D ambiguous. The V and J ends lost 3 bases and 3 bases respectively, with 12 bases between them. The length of the CDR3 is 14 residues. Germline loops: CDR1 KGHSH, CDR2 LQKENI. This CDR3 is CASSPGSPIYEQYF. Written as DNA, the CDR3 is TGTGCCAGCTCACCCGGGTCCCCTATCTACGAGCAGTACTTC.

This chain connects TRBV4-1 to TRBJ2-4; 13 bases fit TRBD2. Germline values: CDR1 MGHRA, CDR2 YSYEKL. Trimming at V came to 5 bases and at J to 0 bases, leaving 7 bases not matched to a gene. The CDR3 spans 18 residues. CDR3: CASSEGLAGPRAKNIQYF. In nucleotides, the CDR3 is TGCGCCAGCAGCGAGGGACTAGCGGGACCCAGAGCCAAAAACATTCAGTACTTC.

The chain joins TRBV5-1 to TRBJ1-1; D is perhaps TRBD1 (6 bases). Trimming took 4 bases from V and 0 from J, leaving 10 bases between them. Germline loops: CDR1 SGHRS, CDR2 YFSETQ. This CDR3 has 14 residues. CDR3 DNA sequence: TGCGCCAGCAGCAAGGACAGCTTGAACACTGAAGCTTTCTTT. Amino acids: CASSKDSLNTEAFF.

This chain joins TRBV6-2 or TRBV6-3 and TRBJ1-1; 8 nucleotides line up with TRBD1. J was trimmed by 3 bases and V by 0 bases; bases with no gene match: 3. CDR3 length: 15 residues. The germline CDR1 and CDR2 sequences are MNHEY and SVGEGT. The CDR3 reads CASSYSEQGDTEAFF. The CDR3 nucleotides are TGTGCCAGCAGTTACTCGGAACAGGGGGACACTGAAGCTTTCTTT.

The chain joins TRBV7-2 to TRBJ1-5; D perhaps matches TRBD1 (6 bases). The V gene's germline CDR1 is SGHTA and CDR2 FQGNSA. Deletions cut 5 bases from V and 7 bases from J, with 18 bases between. The CDR3 is made up of 15 amino acids. This chain's CDR3 is CASSVQLGAEQPQHF. In DNA form, the CDR3 reads TGTGCCAGCAGCGTCCAGTTGGGGGCGGAACAGCCCCAGCATTTT.

This chain connects TRBV19 to TRBJ2-3; unclear D gene. CDR3 length: 12 amino acids. With 3 bases removed from V and 4 bases from J, the gap between germline ends came to 5 bases. Looked up from germline, CDR1 is LNHDA and CDR2 is SQIVND (reference sequence). DNA for the CDR3: TGTGCCAGTAGTATCTATGCAGATACGCAGTATTTT. Residues: CASSIYADTQYF. The variable domain in full, completed from reference TRBV19 and TRBJ2-3, reads DGGITQSPKYLFRKEGQNVTLSCEQNLNHDAMYWYRQDPGQGLRLIYYSQIVNDFQKGDIAEGYSVSREKKESFPLTVTSAQKNPTAFYLCASSIYADTQYFGPGTRLTVL.

The gene calls are TRBV11-3 and TRBJ2-1; a possible D gene is TRBD2 (5 bases). This CDR3 is 16 amino acids long. V lost 3 bases to trimming and J lost 0 bases, with 12 bases between them. In germline, CDR1 is SGHNT, CDR2 YENEEA. The CDR3 protein is CASSFFGGSSYNEQFF. The CDR3 bases are TGTGCCAGCAGCTTTTTTGGAGGCAGCTCCTACAATGAGCAGTTCTTC.

The chain recombines TRBV19 with TRBJ2-6; 7 bases agree with TRBD2. V lost 8 bases and J lost 2; bases outside the gene matches: 6. CDR1 and CDR2 from the germline V gene are LNHDA and SQIVND (reference sequence). This CDR3 has 15 amino acids. CDR3 in DNA: TGTGCCAGTCGACGGGGGGACGCTGGGGCCAACGTCCTGACTTTC. Protein product: CASRRGDAGANVLTF.

This chain connects TRBV6-1 to TRBJ1-2; D perhaps matches TRBD1 (6 bases). Trimming took 2 bases from V and 4 from J, leaving 23 bases between them. Germline V CDR1 and CDR2: MNHNS, SASEGT. The CDR3 runs to 18 residues. CDR3 residues: CASSEFAIGPGGGYGYTF. The DNA for the CDR3 is TGTGCCAGCAGTGAATTCGCGATCGGGCCGGGAGGGGGCTATGGCTACACCTTC.

This sequence joins TRBV5-4 and TRBJ2-7; 7 bases fit TRBD1. CDR1 is SGHNT and CDR2 is YYREEE in the germline V gene (reference sequence). The junction had 9 bases not matched to a gene; V was cut back by 4 bases and J by 2 bases. The CDR3 has 15 amino acids. CDR3: CASSLGQIGAYEQYF. The CDR3, as DNA: TGTGCCAGCAGCCTGGGACAGATCGGAGCCTACGAGCAGTACTTC.

The V gene is TRBV6-2 or TRBV6-3, the J gene TRBJ1-2; a weak D match, TRBD1 (6 bases). CDR1 and CDR2 (germline): MNHEY, SVGEGT. The length of the CDR3 is 14 residues. Trimming shortened V by 2 bases and J by 8 bases, and 15 bases separated the two germline ends. CDR3 bases: TGTGCCAGCAGTTACCCACAGGGCACGAGGGGCTACACCTTC. Translation gives CASSYPQGTRGYTF.

The chain uses TRBV10-3 and TRBJ1-5, with 7 positions matching TRBD1. Germline lookup yields CDR1 ENHRY and CDR2 SYGVKD. This CDR3 region has 16 residues. V gave up 5 bases and J gave up 7 bases; unmatched junction bases: 14. DNA of the CDR3: TGTGCCATCAGTCCGACAGGGACTGCCCTCGGGCAGCCCCAGCATTTT. It encodes CAISPTGTALGQPQHF.

The V gene is TRBV19, the J gene TRBJ2-2; D unclear. Deletions cut 7 bases from V and 1 base from J, with 7 bases between. CDR1 is LNHDA, CDR2 SQIVND, per germline (reference sequence). This CDR3 has 13 residues. The CDR3: CASTPRNTGELFF. Written as DNA, the CDR3 is TGTGCCAGTACCCCCCGGAACACCGGGGAGCTGTTTTTT.

This clone was seen only a few times. The chain links TRBV7-8 to TRBJ2-1; 11 bases align to TRBD2. This CDR3 comprises 14 residues. In germline, CDR1 is SGHVS, CDR2 FQNEAQ. The V segment lost 5 bases and the J segment 9 bases; nucleotides outside the gene matches: 6. CDR3 in amino acids: CASSRGTSGSEQFF. CDR3 bases: TGTGCCAGCAGCCGCGGGACTAGCGGCAGTGAGCAGTTCTTC.

CDR3: CAWVSSGGHDTQYF. CDR3 bases: TGTGCCTGGGTTTCTAGCGGGGGGCACGATACGCAGTATTTT. The chain uses TRBV30 and TRBJ2-3, with 11 bases lining up with TRBD2. The junction had 7 bases not matched to a gene; V was cut back by 5 bases and J by 6 bases. The CDR3 consists of 14 residues. CDR1 GTSNPN and CDR2 SVGIG come from the germline V gene (reference sequence). Together with reference TRBV30 and TRBJ2-3, the CDR3 gives the full variable domain: SQTIHQWPATLVQPVGSPLSLECTVEGTSNPNLYWYRQAAGRGLQLLFYSVGIGQISSEVPQNLSASRPQDRQFILSSKKLLLSDSGFYLCAWVSSGGHDTQYFGPGTRLTVL.

The chain carries TRBV28 and TRBJ2-7, with D possibly being TRBD2 (6 bases). Trimming took off 4 bases at V and 2 bases at J, with 15 bases between the two ends. Germline-derived CDR1 and CDR2 are MDHEN and SYDVKM. The CDR3 sequence is 15 residues long. The CDR3 here is CASSSREVDPYEQYF. CDR3 nucleotides: TGTGCCAGCAGTTCCAGGGAGGTGGACCCCTACGAGCAGTACTTC.

V gene TRBV13 combines with J gene TRBJ1-2; 7 nucleotides align to TRBD1. Germline V gives CDR1 PRHDT, CDR2 FYEKMQ (reference sequence). This CDR3 contains 14 residues. Trimming cost V 5 bases and J 3 bases; bases outside gene matches: 6. The CDR3 region has the DNA TGTGCCAGCAGCGTAACAACAGGGGACTATGGCTACACCTTC. Translating gives CASSVTTGDYGYTF.

The chain is built from TRBV3-1 (or the pseudogene TRBV3-2) and TRBJ2-1; 9 bases are shared with TRBD2. From germline, CDR1 is LGHDT and CDR2 YNNKEL (reference sequence). The CDR3 runs to 16 residues. V lost 3 bases to trimming and J lost 8 bases; unmatched junction nucleotides: 11. CDR3 sequence (DNA): TGTGCCAGCAGCCACTCAGGGTCTAGCGGGAAACATGAGCAGTTCTTC. It yields the protein CASSHSGSSGKHEQFF.

The genes are TRBV11-3 and TRBJ2-7; 8 bases agree with TRBD1. Germline V lookup: CDR1 SGHNT, CDR2 YENEEA. The CDR3 is made up of 15 amino acids. V gave up 2 bases and J gave up 2 bases; unmatched junction bases: 5. The CDR3 nucleotides are TGTGCCAGCAGCTTACCGGACAGGGTACCCTACGAGCAGTACTTC. Its translation is CASSLPDRVPYEQYF.

This rearrangement joins TRBV29-1 to TRBJ1-5, with a weak D call TRBD1 (6 bases). The V gene lost 6 bases and the J gene lost 2 bases, with 14 bases spanning the gap. This CDR3 region has 14 residues. Per the germline V gene, CDR1 is SQVTM and CDR2 is ANQGSEA. CDR3 loop: CSVGRGQGNQPQHF. CDR3 DNA: TGCAGCGTGGGGAGGGGACAAGGCAATCAGCCCCAGCATTTT.